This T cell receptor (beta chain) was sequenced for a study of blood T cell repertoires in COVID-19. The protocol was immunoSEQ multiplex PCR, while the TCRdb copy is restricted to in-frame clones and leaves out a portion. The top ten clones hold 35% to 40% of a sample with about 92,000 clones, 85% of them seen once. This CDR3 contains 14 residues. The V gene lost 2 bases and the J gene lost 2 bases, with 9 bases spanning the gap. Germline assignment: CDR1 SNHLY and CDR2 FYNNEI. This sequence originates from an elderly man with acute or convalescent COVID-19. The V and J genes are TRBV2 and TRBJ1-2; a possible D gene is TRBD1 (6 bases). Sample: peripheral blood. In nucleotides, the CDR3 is TGTGCCAGCAGTGAATTAGGGGGAAACTATGGCTACACCTTC. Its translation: CASSELGGNYGYTF. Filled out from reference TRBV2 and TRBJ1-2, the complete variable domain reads EPEVTQTPSHQVTQMGQEVILRCVPISNHLYFYWYRQILGQKVEFLVSFYNNEISEKSEIFDDQFSVERPDGSNFTLKIRSTKLEDSAMYFCASSELGGNYGYTFGSGTRLTVV.